The T cell receptor beta chain under discussion was sequenced for a study of vaccination and CD4 T cells after COVID-19. About the research overall: At a median approximately 71 days (range 14 to 241) after dose two, post-vaccine samples were obtained. Study results and limitations: Only post-vaccination samples contained a median about 90% of the reactive clones in convalescent patients.

Germline CDR1 and CDR2: SSHAT and FNYEAQ (reference sequence). V was clipped by 6 bases and J by 1 base, with 8 bases between them. This CDR3 spans 13 amino acids. Sample treatment: approximately 9-day PBMC culture with coronavirus spike peptide pools or control peptides (ViraFEST assay). ViraFEST sequenced TCRs after peptide-pool expansion of antigen-specific T cells. For this clonotype: The target antigen is unknown.

Oncomine TCR Beta short-read sequencing was applied to DNA from cultured CD4+ T cells. TCRdb re-called the PCR reads through MiXCR, storing one row per CDR3 protein. Seen here are just under 20,000 distinct CDR3 sequences, approximately 48% observed once, and the top ten hold around 2.3%. This sequence originates from a human donor who had recovered from COVID-19. The J gene is TRBJ2-3, the V gene TRBV7-7; TRBD1 or TRBD2 may be the D gene (5 bases each). The source was CD4+ T cells from blood, cultured in vitro, collected after SARS-CoV-2 vaccination. The CDR3 DNA follows: TGTGCCAGCAGTAGGGACGGCACAGATACGCAGTATTTT. This gives the protein CASSRDGTDTQYF.